The clone carrying this T cell receptor beta chain was counted once. At one boundary the junction diverges from the germline segment, which might be a read error. This sample was included in a study of CD4 and CD8 cells across lung adenocarcinoma regions. From the PCR reads, TCRdb called clonotypes with MiXCR, one entry per CDR3 protein. This table holds around 15,000 distinct CDR3 sequences, around 52% found once. Samples came from patients with localized non-small cell lung adenocarcinoma. This CDR3 comprises 14 residues. The germline gives CDR1 MNHNS, CDR2 SASEGT. The sequenced material came from CD8+ T cells from the center of a lung tumor. V usage is TRBV6-1 and J usage is TRBJ2-4, with D possibly TRBD1 on 6 matching bases. The sequence derives from a female donor with lung adenocarcinoma. The CD4 and CD8 labels of this study may be unreliable. CDR3 DNA sequence: TGTGGCGGCAGGGGAGCCGGGGCCAAAGACATTCAGTATTTC. Translated, it gives CGGRGAGAKDIQYF.